These T cell receptor beta chains were read from a single sample in a study of blood T cell repertoires in COVID-19. Method: immunoSEQ multiplex PCR; TCRdb's copy keeps in-frame clones and lacks some. The repertoire includes fewer than 60,000 clones, around 80% of them detected once, and 20% to 30% sits in the top ten. Sequencing used peripheral blood. The origin of the receptors is a man between 65 and 85 years old with acute or convalescent COVID-19. CDR3s include the opening cysteine and the closing phenylalanine or tryptophan. Fields, in order: V gene, J gene, D gene, CDR3 length, clone size, CDR3 DNA, CDR3 protein. A D gene is named only where the DNA matches it firmly. Part of the rows lack a size; the others show once, few, many or a class for expanded clones.

TRBV30	TRBJ1-6	TRBD1	14	few	TGTGCCTGGGCGGGGACAGTCAGGGGTTCACCCCTCCACTTT	CAWAGTVRGSPLHF
TRBV7-8	TRBJ1-5	.	14	few	TGTGCCAGCAGCTTAGACCAGGGAAGTCAGCCCCAGCATTTT	CASSLDQGSQPQHF
TRBV7-9	TRBJ2-3	.	16	.	TGTGCCAGCAGCCGTTATCAGGGGCGAAGCACAGATACGCAGTATTTT	CASSRYQGRSTDTQYF
TRBV7-2	TRBJ1-2	.	15	.	TGTGCCAGCAGCAACAGGGAAAATTTTAACTATGGCTACACCTTC	CASSNRENFNYGYTF
TRBV5-8	TRBJ1-5	.	15	.	TGTGCCAGCAGCCCCTTGAGGGGGGGAGATCAGCCCCAGCATTTT	CASSPLRGGDQPQHF
TRBV5-6	TRBJ1-2	TRBD1	15	few	TGTGCCAGCAGCTTCGGGACAGGGTCAGTCTATGGCTACACCTTC	CASSFGTGSVYGYTF
TRBV4-3	TRBJ1-4	TRBD1	15	.	TGCGCCAGCAGCCAGGTGACAGGGTCGGAGGGGAGACTGTTTTTT	CASSQVTGSEGRLFF
TRBV20-1	TRBJ1-5	.	11	.	TGCAGTGCGGGCTTTGGTCAGCCCCAGCATTTT	CSAGFGQPQHF
TRBV29-1	TRBJ2-1	TRBD2	15	.	TGCAGCGCCCGGGGACTAGCGGCCTCCTACAATGAGCAGTTCTTC	CSARGLAASYNEQFF
TRBV7-2	TRBJ2-5	TRBD1	15	once	TGTGCCAGCAGCCCACAGGGGAAGCTCCAAGAGACCCAGTACTTC	CASSPQGKLQETQYF
TRBV5-1	TRBJ2-1	TRBD2	14	.	TGCGCCAGCAGTCCAACCGCCCGGGGGGATGAGCAGTTCTTC	CASSPTARGDEQFF
TRBV2	TRBJ1-2	TRBD1	15	.	TGTGCCAGCAGAGAACTACAGGGGGCTTACTCCGGCTACACCTTC	CASRELQGAYSGYTF
TRBV28	TRBJ1-4	.	12	.	TGTGCCAGCAGTTCGGGAAATGAAAAACTGTTTTTT	CASSSGNEKLFF
TRBV27	TRBJ1-6	TRBD1	17	.	TGTGCCAGCAGTTACGGACAGGGGGCTTCCTATAATTCACCCCTCCACTTT	CASSYGQGASYNSPLHF
TRBV18	TRBJ1-1	TRBD1	15	once	TGTGCCAGCTCCCTGAACCCTACAGGGGAAAATGAAGCTTTCTTT	CASSLNPTGENEAFF
TRBV19	TRBJ2-3	.	13	.	TGTGGGGTAGCGGAGGGAAACACAGATACGCAGTATTTT	CGVAEGNTDTQYF
TRBV11-2	TRBJ2-7	TRBD2	13	.	TGTGCCAGCAGCTACGGGACTAGCTACGAGCAGTACTTC	CASSYGTSYEQYF
TRBV19	TRBJ1-5	TRBD1	17	.	TGTGCCAGTAGTACCAACCGGGACAGAGATAGCAATCAGCCCCAGCATTTT	CASSTNRDRDSNQPQHF
TRBV20-1	TRBJ1-1	.	11	.	TGCAGTGTTCAGGTGAACACTGAAGCTTTCTTT	CSVQVNTEAFF
TRBV18	TRBJ1-5	.	13	few	TGTGCCAGCTCATCTACAGGGAGTCAGCCCCAGCATTTT	CASSSTGSQPQHF
TRBV5-1	TRBJ2-6	TRBD1	15	.	TGCGCCAGCAGGTCCGACAGGGGTGGGGCCAACGTCCTGACTTTC	CASRSDRGGANVLTF
TRBV7-2	TRBJ2-1	TRBD2	17	.	TGTGCCAGCAGCCTCTTGGGCGGGGGGGCCCCCACAGATGAGCAGTTCTTC	CASSLLGGGAPTDEQFF
TRBV18	TRBJ2-7	TRBD2	14	.	TGTGCCAGCTCACAGGGGACTAGCTCGAACGAGCAGTACTTC	CASSQGTSSNEQYF
TRBV4-1	TRBJ2-3	.	17	.	TGCGCCAGCAGCCAAGGTACCGGGACAACCATCACAGATACGCAGTATTTT	CASSQGTGTTITDTQYF
TRBV12-3/TRBV12-4	TRBJ2-7	TRBD1	13	many	TGTGCCAGCAGTCAGGGACAGCCCTACGAGCAGTACTTC	CASSQGQPYEQYF
TRBV10-2	TRBJ1-5	.	15	.	TGCGCCAGCAGGAGGGGAGGGATTAGCAATCAGCCCCAGCATTTT	CASRRGGISNQPQHF
TRBV9	TRBJ2-7	TRBD2	15	.	TGTGCCAGCAGCGTCTCGGCTAGCGGCCCCTACGAGCAGTACTTC	CASSVSASGPYEQYF
TRBV7-9	TRBJ1-4	TRBD1	14	.	TGTGCCAGCGGAACGGGACAGGGAGGTGAAAAACTGTTTTTT	CASGTGQGGEKLFF
TRBV27	TRBJ1-5	.	16	.	TGTGCCAGCAGTCAATCGACGGGTTATAGCAATCAGCCCCAGCATTTT	CASSQSTGYSNQPQHF
TRBV6-5	TRBJ1-1	.	14	.	TGTGCCAGCATTCCGGGACACACGAACACTGAAGCTTTCTTT	CASIPGHTNTEAFF
TRBV19	TRBJ2-3	.	15	.	TGTGCCAGTAGTTCCGGGACTTTTACCACAGATACGCAGTATTTT	CASSSGTFTTDTQYF
TRBV10-2	TRBJ1-5	.	13	few	TGCGCCAGCACACAGGTCACCAATCAGCCCCAGCATTTT	CASTQVTNQPQHF
TRBV6-5	TRBJ2-7	TRBD2	15	.	TGTGCCAGCAGGCCCTCGGGGAGGGTGTCCTACGAGCAGTACTTC	CASRPSGRVSYEQYF
TRBV3-1/TRBV3-2	TRBJ1-2	TRBD1	21	.	TGTGCCAGCAGCCAAGATCGATATGGGACAGGGCTTCTCACATTCGGAGGAGGCTACACCTTC	CASSQDRYGTGLLTFGGGYTF
TRBV5-4	TRBJ2-3	.	15	.	TGTGCCAGCAGCTTGGGACAGCAAAATAGGGATACGCAGTATTTT	CASSLGQQNRDTQYF
TRBV7-8	TRBJ1-2	TRBD1	13	.	TGTGCCAGCAGCCTACAGGGGCTCCGCGGCTACACCTTC	CASSLQGLRGYTF
TRBV19	TRBJ2-7	TRBD2	16	medium-sized	TGTGCCAGTAGTACCTCAGCGGGAGGGAGCTCCTACGAGCAGTACTTC	CASSTSAGGSSYEQYF
TRBV19	TRBJ2-2	.	13	.	TGTGCCAGTAGTCTTGTGCGCGCCGGGGAGCTGTTTTTT	CASSLVRAGELFF
TRBV19	TRBJ2-1	TRBD1	15	.	TGTGCCAGTAGTGCGACAGGGGGCTCCTACAATGAGCAGTTCTTC	CASSATGGSYNEQFF
TRBV7-9	TRBJ1-3	.	16	.	TGTGCCAGCAGCCCGAAGGACAGCGGCTCTGGAAACACCATATATTTT	CASSPKDSGSGNTIYF
TRBV19	TRBJ2-3	TRBD1	13	.	TGTGCCAGTCCTGACAGGGTAGGTGATACGCAGTATTTT	CASPDRVGDTQYF
TRBV28	TRBJ2-7	.	14	.	TGTGCCAGCAGTTTAACACAGATGTCCTACGAGCAGTACTTC	CASSLTQMSYEQYF
TRBV7-2	TRBJ2-7	.	15	.	TGTGCCAGCAGCTTTAAACAGGGAAAGACTGACGAGCAGTACTTC	CASSFKQGKTDEQYF
TRBV6-5	TRBJ2-1	TRBD2	15	few	TGTGCCAGCAGATCAGCGGGGGGCAGTTACAATGAGCAGTTCTTC	CASRSAGGSYNEQFF
TRBV9	TRBJ2-5	TRBD2	16	.	TGTGCCAGCAGCGTAGTAGGGAGCGGGGGGACGGAGACCCAGTACTTC	CASSVVGSGGTETQYF
TRBV10-2	TRBJ2-1	TRBD1	15	.	TGCGCCAGCAGTGATGTGGGACAGGGGAAGGATGAGCAGTTCTTC	CASSDVGQGKDEQFF